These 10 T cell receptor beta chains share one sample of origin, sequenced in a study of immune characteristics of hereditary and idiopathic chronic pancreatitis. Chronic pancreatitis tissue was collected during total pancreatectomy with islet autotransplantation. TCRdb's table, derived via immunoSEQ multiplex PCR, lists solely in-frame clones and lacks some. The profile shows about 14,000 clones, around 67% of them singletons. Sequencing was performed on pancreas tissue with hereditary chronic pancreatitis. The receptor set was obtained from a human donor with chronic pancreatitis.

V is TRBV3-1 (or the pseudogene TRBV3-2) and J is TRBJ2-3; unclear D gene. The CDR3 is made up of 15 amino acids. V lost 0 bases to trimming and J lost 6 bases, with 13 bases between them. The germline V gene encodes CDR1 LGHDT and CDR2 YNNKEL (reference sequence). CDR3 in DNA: TGTGCCAGCAGCCAAGATTGGGTCCGCCACGATACGCAGTATTTT. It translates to CASSQDWVRHDTQYF.

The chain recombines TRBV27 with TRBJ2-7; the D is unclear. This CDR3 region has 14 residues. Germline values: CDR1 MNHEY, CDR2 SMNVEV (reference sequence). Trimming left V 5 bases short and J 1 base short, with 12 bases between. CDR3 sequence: CASSLVLGSYEQYF. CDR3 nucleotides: TGTGCCAGCAGTCTCGTTCTGGGATCCTACGAGCAGTACTTC.

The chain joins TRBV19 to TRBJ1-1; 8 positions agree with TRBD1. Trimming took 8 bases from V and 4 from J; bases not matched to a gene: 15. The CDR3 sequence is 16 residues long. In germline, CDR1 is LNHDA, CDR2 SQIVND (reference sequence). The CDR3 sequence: CASGAGGAQRGTEAFF. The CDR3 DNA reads TGTGCCAGTGGGGCAGGGGGCGCACAAAGGGGCACTGAAGCTTTCTTT.

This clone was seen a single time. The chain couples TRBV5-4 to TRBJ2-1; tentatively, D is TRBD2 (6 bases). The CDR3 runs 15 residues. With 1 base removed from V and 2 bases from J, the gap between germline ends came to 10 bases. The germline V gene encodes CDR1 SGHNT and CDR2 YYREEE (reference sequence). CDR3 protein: CASSLSLAPYNEQFF. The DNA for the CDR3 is TGTGCCAGCAGCTTGTCACTAGCCCCCTACAATGAGCAGTTCTTC.

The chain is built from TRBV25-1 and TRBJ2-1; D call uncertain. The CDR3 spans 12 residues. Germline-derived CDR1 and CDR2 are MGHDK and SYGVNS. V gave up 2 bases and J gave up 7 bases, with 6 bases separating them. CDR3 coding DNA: TGTGCCAGCAGTGAACAAGGTAATGAGCAGTTCTTC. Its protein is CASSEQGNEQFF.

This CDR3 reads CASSLKPAGSTYEQYF. CDR3 in DNA: TGTGCCAGCAGTTTAAAACCAGCGGGTTCCACCTACGAGCAGTACTTC. The chain is built from TRBV27 and TRBJ2-7, with D maybe TRBD2 (6 bases). Deletions cut 2 bases from V and 2 bases from J, with 16 bases between. From germline, CDR1 is MNHEY and CDR2 SMNVEV (reference sequence). The CDR3 has 16 amino acids.

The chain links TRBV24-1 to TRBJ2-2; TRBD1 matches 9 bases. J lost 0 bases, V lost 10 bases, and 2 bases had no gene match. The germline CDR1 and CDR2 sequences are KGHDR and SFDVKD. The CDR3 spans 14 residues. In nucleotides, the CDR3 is TGTGCCACGAACAGGGGGCCGAACACCGGGGAGCTGTTTTTT. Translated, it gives CATNRGPNTGELFF.

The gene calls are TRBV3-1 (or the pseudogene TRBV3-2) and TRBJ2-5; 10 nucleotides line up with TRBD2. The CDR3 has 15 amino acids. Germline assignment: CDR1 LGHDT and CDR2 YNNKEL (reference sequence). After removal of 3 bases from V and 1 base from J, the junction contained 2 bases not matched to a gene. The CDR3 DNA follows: TGTGCCAGCAGCCAGCTAGCGGGAGTCCAAGAGACCCAGTACTTC. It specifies CASSQLAGVQETQYF.

As DNA, the CDR3 is TGTGCCACCAGTGAAATGGGACAGGGGGCATTGGGTGAGCAGTTCTTC. It codes for CATSEMGQGALGEQFF. This chain joins TRBV24-1 and TRBJ2-1; the match to TRBD1 covers 12 bases. Per the germline V gene, CDR1 is KGHDR and CDR2 is SFDVKD. The V gene end was trimmed by 4 bases and the J gene end by 9 bases; junction bases not matched to a gene: 9. The CDR3 has 16 amino acids.

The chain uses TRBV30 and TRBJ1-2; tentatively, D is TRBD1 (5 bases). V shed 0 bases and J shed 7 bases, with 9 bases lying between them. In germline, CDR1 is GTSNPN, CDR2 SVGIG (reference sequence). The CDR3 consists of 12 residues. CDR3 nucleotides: TGTGCCTGGAGTGTACACCAGGGTGGCTACACCTTC. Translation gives CAWSVHQGGYTF.